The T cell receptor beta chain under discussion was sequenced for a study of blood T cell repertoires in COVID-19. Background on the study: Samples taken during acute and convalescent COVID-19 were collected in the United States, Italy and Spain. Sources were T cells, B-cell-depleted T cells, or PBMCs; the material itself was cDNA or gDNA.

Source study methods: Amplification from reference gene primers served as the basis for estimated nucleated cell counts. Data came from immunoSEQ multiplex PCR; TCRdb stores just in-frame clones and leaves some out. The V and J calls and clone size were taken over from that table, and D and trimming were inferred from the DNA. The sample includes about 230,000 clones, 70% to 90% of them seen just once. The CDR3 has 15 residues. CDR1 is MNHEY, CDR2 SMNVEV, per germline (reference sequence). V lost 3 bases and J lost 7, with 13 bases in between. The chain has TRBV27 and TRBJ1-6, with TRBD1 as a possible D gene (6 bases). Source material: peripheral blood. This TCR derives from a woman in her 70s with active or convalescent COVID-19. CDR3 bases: TGTGCCAGCAGTTTGGTAGGGGGGGAAAATTCACCCCTCCACTTT. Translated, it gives CASSLVGGENSPLHF.